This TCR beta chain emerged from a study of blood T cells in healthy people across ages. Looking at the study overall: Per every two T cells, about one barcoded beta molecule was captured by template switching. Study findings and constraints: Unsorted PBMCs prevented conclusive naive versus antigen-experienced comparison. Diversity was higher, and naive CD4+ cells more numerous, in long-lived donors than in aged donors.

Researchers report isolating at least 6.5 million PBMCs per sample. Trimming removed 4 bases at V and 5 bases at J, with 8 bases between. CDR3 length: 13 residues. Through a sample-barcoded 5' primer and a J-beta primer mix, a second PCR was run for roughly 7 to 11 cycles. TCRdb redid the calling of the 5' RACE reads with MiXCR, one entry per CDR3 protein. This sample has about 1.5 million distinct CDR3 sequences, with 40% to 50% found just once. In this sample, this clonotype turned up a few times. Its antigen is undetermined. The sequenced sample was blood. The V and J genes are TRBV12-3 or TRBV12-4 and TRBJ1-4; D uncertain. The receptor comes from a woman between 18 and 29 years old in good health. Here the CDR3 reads CASSSDANEKLFF. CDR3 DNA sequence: TGTGCCAGCAGTTCAGACGCAAATGAAAAACTGTTTTTT.